This T cell receptor (beta chain) was recorded in a study of blood T cell repertoires in COVID-19. About the research overall: PBMCs, B-cell-depleted T cells, or T cells provided the cDNA or gDNA that made up the material.

Participants, 18 to 89 years old, spanned fewer than 25 US areas. The V gene's germline CDR1 is MGHRA and CDR2 YSYEKL. V gave up 1 base and J gave up 5 bases; unmatched junction bases: 6. The CDR3 loop spans 15 amino acids. The data were produced by immunoSEQ multiplex PCR, yet TCRdb's version contains in-frame clones alone and is incomplete. The sample has roughly 270,000 clones, 85% seen once. The gene calls are TRBV4-1 and TRBJ2-5, with TRBD1 matching 8 bases. The clonotype originates from a woman aged 45-60 years who had recovered from COVID-19. Sequenced input: PBMCs or T cells enriched from blood (not recorded which). The CDR3 DNA reads TGCGCCAGCAGCCAAGCTCCAGGGGGCCTCGAGACCCAGTACTTC. It codes for CASSQAPGGLETQYF.